One and the same sample provided the 10 T cell receptor beta chains below, sequenced in a study of cytomegalovirus exposure and HLA in healthy donors. In the PCR, 60 Vbeta and 13 Jbeta primers were used. Only in-frame clones appear in the TCRdb table, and some are missing; sequencing was by immunoSEQ multiplex PCR. The profile shows 150,000 to 200,000 clones, 75% to 90% of them singletons. Sequencing was carried out using PBMCs. Source of these receptors: a man aged 30 to 39 in good health and CMV-seropositive.

V usage is TRBV6-6 and J usage is TRBJ1-2, with 10 bases identical to TRBD1. The CDR3 consists of 14 residues. The J segment lost 7 bases and the V segment lost 3 bases, leaving 5 bases of the junction unmatched. The germline gives CDR1 MNHNY, CDR2 SVGAGI (reference sequence). The CDR3 loop reads CASSYPGTGVGYTF. The CDR3 DNA reads as TGTGCCAGCAGTTATCCCGGGACAGGGGTTGGCTACACCTTC.

The genes are TRBV28 and TRBJ1-4; perhaps TRBD1 as D (6 bases). CDR1 and CDR2 (germline): MDHEN, SYDVKM. The CDR3 is 14 amino acids. V was cut by 5 bases and J by 6 bases, with 13 bases left in between. CDR3 residues: CASSRNRVDEKLFF. The CDR3 DNA sequence: TGTGCCAGCAGTCGTAACAGGGTGGATGAAAAACTGTTTTTT.

The chain combines TRBV6-5 with TRBJ1-6; TRBD1 matches 7 bases. The V segment lost 6 bases and the J segment 10 bases; nucleotides outside the gene matches: 9. CDR1 is MNHEY and CDR2 is SVGAGI in the germline V gene. CDR3 length: 14 residues. CDR3 amino acids: CASSRQGPQSPLHF. CDR3 nucleotide sequence: TGTGCCAGCAGCAGACAGGGACCCCAGTCACCCCTCCACTTT.

The CDR3 DNA follows: TGTGCCAGCAGCAAACAGGGGGCGCGGCAGCCCCAGCATTTT. Its protein product is CASSKQGARQPQHF. The rearrangement joins TRBV13 to TRBJ1-5; 9 bases line up with TRBD1. Unmatched junction bases numbered 6, after V lost 5 bases and J lost 7 bases. CDR3 length: 14 residues. Germline V lookup: CDR1 PRHDT, CDR2 FYEKMQ (reference sequence).

J is TRBJ2-7 and V is TRBV10-3, with 10 positions matching TRBD1. Trimming removed 8 bases from V and 5 bases from J; junction bases left unmatched: 3. The CDR3 loop spans 12 amino acids. The germline gives CDR1 ENHRY, CDR2 SYGVKD. The chain's CDR3 is CAIGQGVDEQYF. Here the CDR3 DNA reads TGTGCCATCGGACAGGGGGTCGACGAGCAGTACTTC.

V gene TRBV7-9 combines with J gene TRBJ2-3; D might be TRBD2 (5 bases). Trimming removed 1 base at V and 4 bases at J, with 15 bases between. The CDR3 loop spans 16 amino acids. CDR1 and CDR2 (germline): SEHNR, FQNEAQ (reference sequence). DNA of the CDR3: TGTGCCAGCAGCTTAGACGAGGGCCGAGAGGCAGATACGCAGTATTTT. Its translation: CASSLDEGREADTQYF.

V and J are TRBV7-8 and TRBJ2-7, with 9 nucleotides matching TRBD1. Unmatched junction bases numbered 10, after V lost 1 base and J lost 3 bases. The CDR3 extends over 17 amino acids. Germline CDR1 is SGHVS and CDR2 is FQNEAQ. The CDR3 reads CASSLVVWGQGHYEQYF. CDR3 nucleotides: TGTGCCAGCAGCTTAGTGGTCTGGGGACAGGGCCACTACGAGCAGTACTTC.

The V gene is TRBV7-9, the J gene TRBJ1-1; no clear D gene. Deletions cut 4 bases from V and 4 bases from J, with 16 bases between. CDR3 length: 15 residues. The germline CDR1 and CDR2 sequences are SEHNR and FQNEAQ (reference sequence). CDR3: CASSYSPGSGTEAFF. The CDR3 region has the DNA TGTGCCAGCAGCTATAGTCCAGGTAGCGGCACTGAAGCTTTCTTT.

The chain couples TRBV27 to TRBJ2-1; TRBD2 is a possible D gene (6 bases). This CDR3 has 15 residues. The V and J ends lost 4 bases and 5 bases respectively, with 15 bases between them. CDR1 and CDR2 from the germline V gene are MNHEY and SMNVEV (reference sequence). CDR3 sequence reads: CASSSLGGSHNEQFF. The CDR3 DNA follows: TGTGCCAGCAGTTCGCTTGGGGGGTCACACAATGAGCAGTTCTTC.

This clone appeared once. The rearrangement uses TRBV13 and TRBJ1-3; no clear D gene. Germline V gene sequence: CDR1 PRHDT, CDR2 FYEKMQ (reference sequence). The CDR3 runs to 12 residues. Trimming removed 5 bases at V and 4 bases at J, with 6 bases between. The CDR3 DNA is TGTGCCAGCAGCGTACGGGGAAACACCATATATTTT. Its translation: CASSVRGNTIYF.